The clone carrying this T cell receptor beta chain has more than one count but fewer than ten. Individual cDNA molecules were tagged with unique molecular identifiers, the study reported. A single record per CDR3 protein comes from TCRdb applying MiXCR to the 5' RACE reads. The table lists approximately 35,000 distinct CDR3 sequences, roughly 5.9% of them singletons. The CDR3 covers 13 residues. Germline CDR1 reads LGHNT; CDR2 reads FRNRAP. The V and J ends lost 6 bases and 4 bases respectively, with 12 bases between them. The data originate from a study of early T cells in non-severe SARS-CoV-2 infection. About the research overall: Chains were not paired, and sequencing was done on bulk RNA from unsorted whole blood.

The sequence derives from an adult who was a healthcare worker with PCR-confirmed SARS-CoV-2 infection or an uninfected control (not recorded which). The gene calls are TRBV12-5 and TRBJ1-2, with D possibly TRBD1 on 6 matching bases. The sample taken for sequencing was whole blood. In DNA, the CDR3 is TGTGCTAGTGGGTCGGGGACACTCTATGGCTACACCTTC. Its protein product is CASGSGTLYGYTF.